The T cell receptor beta chain described here comes from a study of T cells after yellow fever vaccination. Overall study context: SMART-Seq v4 Ultra Low Input prepared the low-cell-number fractions.

General observations from the study: Reappearance after the booster was observed for most primary-vaccination clones (96% CD4, roughly 90% CD8). It was a weaker secondary response, yet one that peaked faster, at day 5 versus 15.

Universal primer sites and UMIs were introduced during 5'RACE template-switching synthesis of TCR cDNA. TCRdb itself ran the 5' RACE reads through MiXCR, one entry per CDR3 protein. Of hundreds of thousands of distinct CDR3 sequences detected, roughly 4.3% appear once; the ten largest clones hold 20% to 25%. V dropped 0 bases and J dropped 2 bases, with 4 bases sitting between them. The CDR3 is made up of 13 amino acids. Germline V gene sequence: CDR1 SGHTA, CDR2 FQGTGA. As for this clonotype: Its antigen is not known.

The genes are TRBV7-3 and TRBJ2-5; D gene unclear. The sequenced sample was PBMCs, obtained 5 days after the yellow fever booster vaccination. The TCR was taken from a man younger than 35 who received the YFV17D yellow fever vaccine. This chain's CDR3 is CASSLTFQETQYF. The DNA for the CDR3 is TGTGCCAGCAGCTTAACGTTTCAAGAGACCCAGTACTTC. The variable domain in full, completed from reference TRBV7-3 and TRBJ2-5, reads GAGVSQTPSNKVTEKGKYVELRCDPISGHTALYWYRQSLGQGPEFLIYFQGTGAADDSGLPNDRFFAVRPEGSVSTLKIQRTERGDSAVYLCASSLTFQETQYFGPGTRLLVL.